This is a list of T cell receptor beta chains from one sample in a study of T cell changes during pregnancy in multiple sclerosis. Produced via immunoSEQ multiplex PCR; TCRdb's table is partial and in-frame only. The sample holds about 32,000 clones, approximately 94% seen once. The specimen comprised CD4+ T cells from peripheral blood mononuclear cells, sampled in the second trimester of pregnancy. The receptors shown here come from a female donor with multiple sclerosis, enrolled in a pregnancy study. The CDR3 runs from the conserved cysteine through the conserved F or W. The D gene is left open where the match is weak. The size entry is marked missing in some rows and otherwise reads once, few, many or a size class.

-	TRBV14	-	TRBJ2-3	CASSQERTVYTDTQYF	TGTGCCAGCAGCCAAGAAAGGACAGTCTACACAGATACGCAGTATTTT
-	TRBV29-1	-	TRBJ2-5	CSVRGSQETQYF	TGCAGCGTTCGTGGCAGCCAAGAGACCCAGTACTTC
TRBD1	TRBV6-1	-	TRBJ1-3	CASSRGQGGNTIYF	TGTGCCAGCAGCCGGGGACAGGGAGGAAACACCATATATTTT
TRBD2	TRBV5-1	-	TRBJ2-3	CASSRTSGIARDTQYF	TGCGCCAGCAGCAGGACTAGCGGGATCGCGCGGGATACGCAGTATTTT
-	TRBV19	-	TRBJ1-1	CASSRSGITEAFF	TGTGCCAGTAGTAGGTCAGGGATCACTGAAGCTTTCTTT
TRBD2	TRBV7-2	-	TRBJ2-3	CASSFLAGASTDTQYF	TGTGCCAGCAGCTTTCTAGCGGGGGCCAGCACAGATACGCAGTATTTT
-	TRBV7-3	-	TRBJ2-3	CASSRGGRSTDTQYF	TGTGCCAGCAGCAGGGGAGGACGGAGCACAGATACGCAGTATTTT
TRBD1	TRBV27	-	TRBJ2-3	CATKAGGWNTQYF	TGTGCCACAAAGGCAGGGGGTTGGAATACGCAGTATTTT
-	TRBV19	-	TRBJ1-3	CASSSHLTASSGNTIYF	TGTGCCAGTAGTTCCCATTTGACTGCTAGCTCTGGAAACACCATATATTTT
-	TRBV10-3	-	TRBJ1-1	CAISELGRDTEAFF	TGTGCCATCAGTGAGTTAGGGAGGGACACTGAAGCTTTCTTT
TRBD1	TRBV19	-	TRBJ2-5	CASRQQGAGETQYF	TGTGCCAGTAGGCAACAGGGGGCAGGAGAGACCCAGTACTTC
TRBD1	TRBV6-6	-	TRBJ1-4	CASRPGTAINEKLFF	TGTGCCAGCAGACCCGGGACAGCTATTAATGAAAAACTGTTTTTT
-	TRBV21-1	-	TRBJ2-7	CASRTSAPYEQYF	TGTGCCAGCCGAACTAGCGCGCCCTACGAGCAGTACTTC
TRBD2	TRBV4-1	-	TRBJ2-7	CASSQPTSGRGASYEQYF	TGCGCCAGCAGCCAACCGACTAGCGGGAGAGGTGCCTCCTACGAGCAGTACTTC
TRBD1	TRBV18	-	TRBJ2-7	CASSRDRANSEQYF	TGTGCCAGCTCACGGGACAGGGCCAATTCCGAGCAGTACTTC
-	TRBV5-1	-	TRBJ1-1	CASSLQRYTEAFF	TGCGCCAGCAGCCTCCAGCGGTACACTGAAGCTTTCTTT
-	TRBV5-1	once	TRBJ1-2	CASSLAPTNYGYTF	TGCGCCAGCAGCTTGGCACCTACTAACTATGGCTACACCTTC
-	TRBV27	-	TRBJ1-1	CASSLLSVANTEAFF	TGTGCCAGCAGTTTACTATCGGTCGCGAACACTGAAGCTTTCTTT
TRBD1	TRBV25-1	-	TRBJ1-5	CASSPQTGNQPQHF	TGTGCCAGCAGTCCCCAGACAGGGAATCAGCCCCAGCATTTT
TRBD2	TRBV13	-	TRBJ2-7	CASSRTSGSIIYEQYF	TGTGCCAGCAGCAGGACTAGCGGGAGTATCATCTACGAGCAGTACTTC
TRBD1	TRBV6-5	-	TRBJ1-5	CASSYRTGDQPQHF	TGTGCCAGCAGTTACCGGACAGGGGATCAGCCCCAGCATTTT
-	TRBV30	-	TRBJ2-3	CAWSLLEGLGTQYF	TGTGCCTGGAGCCTGTTGGAGGGCCTAGGTACGCAGTATTTT